A selection of T cell receptor beta chains follows, all from one sample in a study of T cell responses to AZD1222 COVID-19 vaccine. TCRdb's copy holds only in-frame clones and misses some; the assay was immunoSEQ multiplex PCR. Found here are 100,000 to 150,000 clones, about 88% of them singletons; the top ten hold under 9.5%. Sequences were derived from peripheral blood, sampled on day 0 of AZD1222 vaccination. Every receptor here comes from an adult in good health. Each CDR3 is given with its conserved first and last residue. The order of the fields is D gene, J gene, V gene, clone size, CDR3 protein, CDR3 DNA. The D gene is left open where the match is weak. Not all rows give a size; the values are once, few, many and, for expanded clones, a class.

D: NA
J: TRBJ1-4
V: TRBV7-8
size: once
CDR3: CASSLARVGTNEKLFF
DNA: TGTGCCAGCAGCTTAGCACGGGTGGGGACGAATGAAAAACTGTTTTTT

D: NA
J: TRBJ2-2
V: TRBV12-3/TRBV12-4
size: NA
CDR3: CASSLIYTGELFF
DNA: TGTGCCAGCAGTTTAATTTACACCGGGGAGCTGTTTTTT

D: NA
J: TRBJ1-2
V: TRBV12-3/TRBV12-4
size: NA
CDR3: CASTPGRGYTF
DNA: TGTGCCAGTACTCCCGGACGAGGCTACACCTTC

D: TRBD2
J: TRBJ2-5
V: TRBV2
size: NA
CDR3: CASRQDGRGGQETQYF
DNA: TGTGCCAGCAGACAGGACGGGCGGGGGGGACAAGAGACCCAGTACTTC

D: NA
J: TRBJ2-7
V: TRBV5-1
size: NA
CDR3: CASSVGTGTPYF
DNA: NA

D: TRBD2
J: TRBJ2-5
V: TRBV5-6
size: NA
CDR3: CASSAGLARETQYF
DNA: TGTGCCAGCAGCGCTGGACTAGCCCGGGAGACCCAGTACTTC

D: NA
J: TRBJ2-5
V: TRBV21-1
size: NA
CDR3: CASMYGPEETQYF
DNA: TGTGCCAGCATGTATGGGCCCGAAGAGACCCAGTACTTC

D: TRBD1
J: TRBJ2-2
V: TRBV5-1
size: NA
CDR3: CASSLEWTGLTGELFF
DNA: TGCGCCAGCAGCTTGGAATGGACAGGACTCACCGGGGAGCTGTTTTTT

D: NA
J: TRBJ1-5
V: TRBV19
size: NA
CDR3: CASRQVAGANQPQHF
DNA: TGTGCCAGTAGGCAGGTTGCGGGGGCCAATCAGCCCCAGCATTTT

D: TRBD2
J: TRBJ2-7
V: TRBV5-1
size: NA
CDR3: CASSPGLAGGPSYEQYF
DNA: TGCGCCAGCAGCCCTGGACTAGCGGGGGGGCCGTCCTACGAGCAGTACTTC

D: NA
J: TRBJ2-1
V: TRBV9
size: NA
CDR3: CASSVALVGADGNEQFF
DNA: TGTGCCAGCAGCGTAGCTTTGGTGGGGGCAGACGGCAATGAGCAGTTCTTC

D: NA
J: TRBJ1-2
V: TRBV5-1
size: NA
CDR3: CASSLSLDGAYGYTF
DNA: TGCGCCAGCAGCTTATCCCTGGACGGCGCCTATGGCTACACCTTC

D: NA
J: TRBJ2-7
V: TRBV30
size: once
CDR3: CAWSVLEYEQYF
DNA: TGTGCCTGGAGTGTACTGGAATACGAGCAGTACTTC